This T cell receptor (beta chain) is from a study of T-cell reconstitution after alpha-beta-depleted transplantation in children. Study-level points and caveats: Among T cells one year after transplant, newly produced cells accounted for most counts and diversity. Surviving recipient T cells and thymic progenitors accounted for the high day-60 TCRbeta diversity observed in some patients.

It was with unique molecular identifiers that the TCRbeta library was prepared. TCRdb itself ran the PCR reads through MiXCR, one entry per CDR3 protein. The data contain hundreds of thousands of distinct CDR3 sequences, approximately 10% of them seen just once; the ten biggest clones take up under 30%. Trimming took off 1 base at V and 12 bases at J, with 12 bases between the two ends. The CDR3 extends over 13 amino acids. CDR1 and CDR2 (germline): MNHEY, SVGEGT. With regard to this clonotype: The antigen is undetermined. Just one base apart from a much larger clone, this may be a read error.

The origin of this receptor is a child younger than two with acute myeloid leukemia, due to receive a stem cell transplant. V gene TRBV6-2 or TRBV6-3 combines with J gene TRBJ1-4; no reliable D call. Specimen: PBMCs, collected before TCRalphabeta/CD19-depleted stem cell transplant. The CDR3, as DNA: TGTGCCAGCAGTTACTTCTCATCCAGCGAACTGTTTTTT. Protein product: CASSYFSSSELFF.